This note documents a single T cell receptor beta chain sequence. Between the trimmed V and J ends, which lost 7 bases and 2 bases, there was a span of 14 bases. Per germline, CDR1 MNHEY and CDR2 SVGAGI. This CDR3 is 15 amino acids long. Cohort assignment relied on participant-reported clinical history. Recovered Cohort 3 donors showed two negative PCRs, clearance, or symptom resolution. This sample was included in a study of blood T cell repertoires in COVID-19. Overall study: Sources were T cells, B-cell-depleted T cells, or PBMCs; the material itself was cDNA or gDNA.

The assay was immunoSEQ multiplex PCR, and TCRdb's table has in-frame clones only and misses some. The sample has a few hundred thousand clones, about nine tenths seen once. This chain uses TRBV6-5 with TRBJ2-2, with a tentative D call TRBD2 (6 bases). The specimen sequenced was PBMCs or T cells enriched from blood (not recorded which). This receptor was identified in a man aged 25 to 40 who had recovered from COVID-19. The CDR3 DNA sequence: TGTGCCAGCACCCACTTAGCGGAAAACACCGGGGAGCTGTTTTTT. Protein product: CASTHLAENTGELFF.